The 14 T cell receptor beta chains below were found in one sample sequenced in a study of blood T cell repertoires in COVID-19. Clones were read by immunoSEQ multiplex PCR, and TCRdb kept only the in-frame ones, dropping some. This repertoire shows around 200,000 clones, roughly 88% found once; its top ten account for 9.8%. The sample comprised peripheral blood. These receptors came from a woman aged 80 or older with acute or convalescent COVID-19.

The chain links TRBV7-2 to TRBJ1-3; D gene ambiguous. The CDR3 runs 15 residues. The germline V and J ends were trimmed by 2 bases and 1 base, with 9 bases remaining between them. Germline CDR1 and CDR2: SGHTA and FQGNSA. CDR3: CASSLLAHSGNTIYF. The DNA for the CDR3 is TGTGCCAGCAGCTTATTGGCCCATTCTGGAAACACCATATATTTT.

This chain connects TRBV5-1 to TRBJ2-3; 10 bases are a match to TRBD2. The CDR3 spans 14 residues. Germline values: CDR1 SGHRS, CDR2 YFSETQ. The J segment lost 5 bases and the V segment lost 5 bases, leaving 5 bases of the junction unmatched. This chain's CDR3 is CASSSGTSVDTQYF. The CDR3, as DNA: TGCGCCAGCAGTTCCGGGACTAGCGTAGATACGCAGTATTTT.

The chain uses TRBV29-1 and TRBJ1-2, with unresolved D. With 5 bases removed from V and 2 bases from J, the gap between germline ends came to 9 bases. Germline lookup yields CDR1 SQVTM and CDR2 ANQGSEA. The CDR3 is 12 amino acids. Here the CDR3 DNA reads TGCAGCGTTCCTACAGAAAACTATGGCTACACCTTC. Its translation is CSVPTENYGYTF.

This clone was observed a single time. This chain links TRBV6-2 or TRBV6-3 with TRBJ1-4; 7 positions match TRBD1. V trimming: 2 bases; J trimming: 7 bases; junction bases outside the gene matches: 7. Germline V gene lookup returns CDR1 MNHEY and CDR2 SVGEGT. This CDR3 spans 15 amino acids. The CDR3 sequence is CASSYRGQAGEKLFF. As DNA, the CDR3 is TGTGCCAGCAGTTACCGAGGACAGGCGGGTGAAAAACTGTTTTTT.

This rearrangement joins TRBV4-1 to TRBJ2-6; possible D gene TRBD1, 6 bases. The ends were cut back, 0 bases at V and 0 bases at J, with 18 bases in the middle. The germline CDR1 and CDR2 sequences are MGHRA and YSYEKL. CDR3 length: 20 amino acids. The CDR3 sequence: CASSQDRGGQAASGANVLTF. The CDR3 bases are TGCGCCAGCAGCCAAGATCGTGGGGGACAAGCTGCCTCTGGGGCCAACGTCCTGACTTTC.

This clone was seen a handful of times. The chain links TRBV10-1 to TRBJ1-2; 7 bases map to TRBD1. The CDR3 covers 19 residues. Germline-derived CDR1 and CDR2 are WNHNN and SYGVQD (reference sequence). Losses at the gene ends were 3 bases for V and 4 bases for J; bases not matched to a gene: 20. CDR3 protein: CASSDNIRAATGPTYGYTF. The DNA for the CDR3 is TGCGCCAGCAGTGATAATATTCGGGCGGCGACAGGGCCAACCTATGGCTACACCTTC.

This rearrangement joins TRBV3-1 (or the pseudogene TRBV3-2) to TRBJ1-5, with 10 bases lining up with TRBD1. Germline CDR1 is LGHDT and CDR2 is YNNKEL (reference sequence). CDR3 length: 13 residues. V was pared by 3 bases and J by 7 bases, with 0 bases of the junction left unmatched. This CDR3 reads CASSQDRGQPQHF. CDR3 bases: TGTGCCAGCAGCCAGGACAGGGGGCAGCCCCAGCATTTT.

Comments on this clone: The sample has other DNA sequences that encode this CDR3 too. The rearrangement uses TRBV11-2 and TRBJ2-7; 15 nucleotides align to TRBD2. CDR1 and CDR2 from the germline V gene are SGHAT and FQNNGV. Germline trimming cut 5 bases from V and 6 bases from J; bases unmatched to any gene: 2. CDR3 length: 14 amino acids. The CDR3 is CASSPGLAGGEQYF. CDR3 DNA sequence: TGTGCCAGCAGCCCGGGACTAGCGGGGGGCGAGCAGTACTTC.

The rearrangement uses TRBV19 and TRBJ1-1; D is ambiguous. Trimming removed 1 base from V and 3 bases from J, with 12 bases in between. Germline lookup yields CDR1 LNHDA and CDR2 SQIVND (reference sequence). CDR3 length: 15 amino acids. CDR3 coding DNA: TGTGCCAGTAGTATAGGGGAGTGGGCGTACACTGAAGCTTTCTTT. Protein product: CASSIGEWAYTEAFF.

This clone was observed a handful of times. The junction differs from germline at one of its ends, possibly a read error. V and J are TRBV6-2 or TRBV6-3 and TRBJ2-7; 8 bases align to TRBD2. CDR3 size: 14 residues. Germline V gene sequence: CDR1 MNHEY, CDR2 SVGEGT. CDR3 amino acids: CASSLTSGGDPRMF. Written as DNA, the CDR3 is TGTGCCAGCAGCCTCACCTCCGGGGGGGATCCGAGGATGTTC.

The chain recombines TRBV3-1 (or the pseudogene TRBV3-2) with TRBJ1-2, with 7 bases lining up with TRBD1. V trimming: 6 bases; J trimming: 8 bases; junction bases outside the gene matches: 12. This CDR3 region has 14 residues. Germline CDR1 LGHDT, CDR2 YNNKEL (reference sequence). The CDR3 sequence is CASSRGWTGRGYTF. The CDR3 bases are TGTGCCAGCAGTCGAGGTTGGACAGGCCGGGGCTACACCTTC.

J is TRBJ2-1 and V is TRBV4-1; 8 positions match TRBD1. Unmatched junction bases numbered 13, after V lost 8 bases and J lost 4 bases. This CDR3 spans 16 amino acids. Germline V lookup: CDR1 MGHRA, CDR2 YSYEKL. CDR3 loop: CASAQPGGQAYNEQFF. Written as DNA, the CDR3 is TGCGCCAGCGCCCAGCCCGGGGGACAGGCATACAATGAGCAGTTCTTC.

This chain joins TRBV6-7 and TRBJ2-4, with D hard to call. TRBV6-7 is annotated as an ORF whose role is uncertain. The CDR3 runs to 14 residues. V lost 0 bases to trimming and J lost 0 bases, with 3 bases between them. CDR3 loop: CASSYSLAKNIQYF. DNA of the CDR3: TGTGCCAGCAGTTACTCACTAGCCAAAAACATTCAGTACTTC.

This chain links TRBV29-1 with TRBJ2-1, with 8 bases that match TRBD2. From germline, CDR1 is SQVTM and CDR2 ANQGSEA. Trimming removed 3 bases from V and 0 bases from J; junction bases left unmatched: 7. The CDR3 spans 16 residues. Here the CDR3 DNA reads TGCAGCGTTGAGGCTAGCGGGCTTAGCTCCTACAATGAGCAGTTCTTC. Protein product: CSVEASGLSSYNEQFF.